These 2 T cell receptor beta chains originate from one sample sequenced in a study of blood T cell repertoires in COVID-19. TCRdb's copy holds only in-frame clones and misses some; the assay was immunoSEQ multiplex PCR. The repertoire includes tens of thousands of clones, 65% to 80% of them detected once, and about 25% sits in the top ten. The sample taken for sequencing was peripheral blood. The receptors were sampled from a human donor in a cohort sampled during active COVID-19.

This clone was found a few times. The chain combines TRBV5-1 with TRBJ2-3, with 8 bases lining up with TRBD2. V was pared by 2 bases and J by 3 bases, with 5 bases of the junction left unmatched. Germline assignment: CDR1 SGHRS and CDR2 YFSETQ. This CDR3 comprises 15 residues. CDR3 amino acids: CASSFSGDKTDTQYF. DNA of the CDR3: TGCGCCAGCAGCTTTAGCGGGGACAAGACAGATACGCAGTATTTT.

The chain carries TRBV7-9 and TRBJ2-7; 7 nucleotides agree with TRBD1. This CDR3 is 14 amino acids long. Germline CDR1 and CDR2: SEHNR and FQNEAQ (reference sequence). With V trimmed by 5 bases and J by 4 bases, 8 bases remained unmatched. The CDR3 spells CASSAGTDFYEQYF. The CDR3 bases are TGTGCCAGCAGCGCCGGGACAGACTTTTACGAGCAGTACTTC.